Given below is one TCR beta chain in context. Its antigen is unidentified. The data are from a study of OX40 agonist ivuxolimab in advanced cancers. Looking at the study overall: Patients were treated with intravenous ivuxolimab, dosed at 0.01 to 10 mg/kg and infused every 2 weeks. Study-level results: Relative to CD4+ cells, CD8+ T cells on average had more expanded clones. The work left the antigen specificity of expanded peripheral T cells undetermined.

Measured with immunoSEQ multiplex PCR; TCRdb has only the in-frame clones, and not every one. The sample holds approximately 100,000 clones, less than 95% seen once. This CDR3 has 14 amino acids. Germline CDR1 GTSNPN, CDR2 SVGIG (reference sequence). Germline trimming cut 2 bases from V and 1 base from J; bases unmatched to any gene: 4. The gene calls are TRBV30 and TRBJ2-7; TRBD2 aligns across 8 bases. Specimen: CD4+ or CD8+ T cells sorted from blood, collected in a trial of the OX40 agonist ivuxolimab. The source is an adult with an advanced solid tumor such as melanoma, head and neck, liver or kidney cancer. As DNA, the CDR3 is TGTGCCTGGAGTTTCGGGGGGGCGTCCTACGAGCAGTACTTC. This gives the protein CAWSFGGASYEQYF.